This T cell receptor beta chain was recorded in a study of PD-L1 blockade in urothelial cancer (dated by TCRdb to the late 2010s). With regard to the full study: All patients started therapy around 2014 and received atezolizumab 1,200 mg intravenously every 3 weeks. Some ten patients reached durable clinical benefit, while about 19 patients did not. In the same patients who had TCR sequencing, pretreatment tumors also underwent whole exome sequencing and RNA sequencing. The study, an exploratory multi-omic analysis, examined somatic, immune and clinical correlates of response to PD-L1 blockade with atezolizumab in urothelial cancer. Patients had an ECOG performance status of 0 or 1 and had received between 0 and 3 prior chemotherapy regimens. Pretreatment blood TCR-seq was available for about 28 patients, at least one posttreatment blood collection was obtained for around 24 patients, and tumor TCR-seq was available for around 24 patients. Durable clinical benefit was defined as a progression-free survival longer than 6 months, and TCR features were additionally tested against progression-free survival and overall survival. Blood samples gave a median of about 140,000 T cells and 83,000 or so unique TCRs, with a median clonality of about 0.078. About 85% of the 29 patients were identified as males with urothelial cancer of bladder origin, and a prior smoking history was reported by 18 of 29 patients. Blood samples were analyzed at two time points: 3 weeks after treatment start (second dose) and 6 weeks after treatment start. TCR sequencing covered pretreatment tumor samples and matched, serially collected peripheral blood taken before and after atezolizumab treatment. Beyond this particular receptor, the publication reports: At 3 weeks after the start of treatment, tumor-associated TCR clones in peripheral blood had expanded more in patients with durable benefit (n ≈ 23, p = 0.022). A pretreatment peripheral blood TCR clonality below the median was linked to improved progression-free and overall survival. Because of the small sample size (n ≈ 30) and the many exploratory analyses performed, the results are intended to be regarded as hypothesis-generating.

A remark on this clone: The antigen it recognizes is unknown. Per-base qualities were not stored, and no clone one base away is much larger.

The cohort included 29 patients with locally advanced or metastatic urothelial carcinoma who were treated at Memorial Sloan Kettering on a trial protocol. Peripheral blood mononuclear cells were collected pretreatment and during treatment, with between 1 and 8 total time points obtained per patient. The Qiagen DNeasy Blood extraction kit was used to purify genomic DNA from total PBMCs and from tumor samples. Collected pretreatment and during treatment, PBMCs were isolated and stored as previously described. The V end loses 5 bases and the J end loses 2 bases, and a stretch of 13 bases separates them. The CDR3 runs 16 residues from the cysteine to the phenylalanine. Only CDR3 DNA remains: 48 bases, in frame from the first base. The germline V gene (reference sequence) sets CDR1 to LNHDA and CDR2 to SQIVND. Each PCR received spiked-in synthetic TCR analog templates so that absolute template abundance could be estimated from read counts. The immunoSEQ assay was used to amplify TCRbeta CDR3 regions from genomic DNA with bias-controlled V and J gene primers. Sequencing of rearranged TCRbeta segments was done at approximately 20X coverage. Regarding the original processing steps: Sequencing errors were corrected by clustering, and CDR3s were annotated against IMGT so that V, D and J genes could be assigned. Downstream analyses used only productive TCRbeta rearrangements, leaving out any out-of-frame or stop-codon sequences. Clonality was computed as one minus Shannon entropy normalized by the log of the number of unique productive sequences. Clones differing between time points or between blood and tumor were identified using Fisher's exact test with Benjamini-Hochberg correction, with an adjusted p below 0.01 applied as the threshold. This immuneACCESS table, as held by TCRdb, lists in-frame sequences with V and J called but not all clones. Of the missing ones, under half trace to an unresolved V gene in checked studies; the others have no known cause. The D gene and trimming were derived from the DNA, and the V and J assignments and clone size from that table. The sample profile shows approximately 100,000 clones; about 90% of them were found once. The ten largest clones represent roughly 0.93% of the sample.

The chain was built from TRBV19 and TRBJ2-6, with TRBD1 tentatively as D gene (7 bases match). This TCR derives from a woman older than 75 with urothelial cancer. Sequenced material: PBMCs, taken around atezolizumab (anti-PD-L1) treatment. CDR3 reads: CASSVGGGTGANVLTF. The DNA reads as follows: TGTGCCAGTAGTGTAGGGGGCGGGACTGGGGCCAACGTCCTGACTTTC.